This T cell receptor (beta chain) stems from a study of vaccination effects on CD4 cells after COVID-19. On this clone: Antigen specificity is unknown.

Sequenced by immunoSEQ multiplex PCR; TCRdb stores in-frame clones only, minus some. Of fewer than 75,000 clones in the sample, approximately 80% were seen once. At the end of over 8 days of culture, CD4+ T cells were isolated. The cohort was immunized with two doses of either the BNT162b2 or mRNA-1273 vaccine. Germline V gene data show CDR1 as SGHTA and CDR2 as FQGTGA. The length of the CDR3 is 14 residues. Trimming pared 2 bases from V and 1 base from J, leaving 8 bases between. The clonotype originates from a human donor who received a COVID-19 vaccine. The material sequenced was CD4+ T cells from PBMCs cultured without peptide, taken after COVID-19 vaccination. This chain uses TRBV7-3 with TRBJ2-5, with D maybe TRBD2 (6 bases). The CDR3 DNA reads TGTGCCAGCAGCTTATCCGGGGGCCAAGAGACCCAGTACTTC. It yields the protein CASSLSGGQETQYF.